These 29 T cell receptor beta chains came from one sample sequenced in a study of cytomegalovirus exposure and HLA in healthy donors. The PCR contained 60 Vbeta and 13 Jbeta primers. Only in-frame clones appear in the TCRdb table, and some are missing; sequencing was by immunoSEQ multiplex PCR. This sample has over 150,000 clones, with 77% found just once. The sample taken for sequencing was PBMCs. The source is an older woman in good health and CMV-seropositive.

Only a few counts were recorded for this clone. The chain recombines TRBV19 with TRBJ2-7; 10 nucleotides match TRBD1. In germline, CDR1 is LNHDA, CDR2 SQIVND (reference sequence). There are 14 residues in the CDR3. Trimming took 10 bases from V and 6 from J; bases not matched to a gene: 12. This chain's CDR3 is CATGTGAYESEQYF. CDR3 nucleotide sequence: TGTGCCACCGGGACAGGGGCTTACGAGAGCGAGCAGTACTTC.

To note about this clone: Other DNA sequences within the sample encode an identical CDR3. The chain employs TRBV19 and TRBJ2-3; 7 nucleotides align to TRBD2. The junction had 7 bases not matched to a gene; V was cut back by 1 base and J by 3 bases. This CDR3 has 16 amino acids. The V gene's germline CDR1 is LNHDA and CDR2 SQIVND (reference sequence). The CDR3 DNA reads TGTGCCAGTAGTATAGGTGGGGGGGGTCGGACAGATACGCAGTATTTT. This gives the protein CASSIGGGGRTDTQYF.

J is TRBJ2-7 and V is TRBV7-9, with 10 bases aligning to TRBD1. The length of the CDR3 is 16 residues. Germline V gene lookup returns CDR1 SEHNR and CDR2 FQNEAQ (reference sequence). V was pared by 7 bases and J by 6 bases, with 15 bases of the junction left unmatched. CDR3 amino acids: CASNLVSGTGVFEQYF. CDR3 DNA sequence: TGTGCCAGCAACCTAGTCTCCGGGACAGGGGTTTTCGAGCAGTACTTC. Together with reference TRBV7-9 and TRBJ2-7, the CDR3 gives the full variable domain: DTGVSQNPRHKITKRGQNVTFRCDPISEHNRLYWYRQTLGQGPEFLTYFQNEAQLEKSRLLSDRFSAERPKGSFSTLEIQRTEQGDSAMYLCASNLVSGTGVFEQYFGPGTRLTVT.

The chain uses TRBV4-3 and TRBJ2-6, with D possibly being TRBD2 (5 bases). The germline CDR1 and CDR2 sequences are LGHNA and YSLEER. CDR3 size: 15 residues. V lost 4 bases to trimming and J lost 4 bases, with 11 bases between them. DNA of the CDR3: TGCGCCAGCAGCCTGGAATCGGGGGGGGCCAACGTCCTGACTTTC. Residues: CASSLESGGANVLTF.

J is TRBJ1-3 and V is TRBV5-6, with D unresolved. V shed 2 bases and J shed 0 bases, with 15 bases lying between them. The CDR3 contains 17 residues. Germline V CDR1 and CDR2: SGHDT, YYEEEE. The CDR3 DNA follows: TGTGCCAGCAGCTTCCTGGGTCAGGCGAACTCTGGAAACACCATATATTTT. Translating it yields CASSFLGQANSGNTIYF.

Only a few counts were recorded for this clone. The chain employs TRBV4-1 and TRBJ2-2, with TRBD1 matching over 8 bases. Germline values: CDR1 MGHRA, CDR2 YSYEKL. The J segment lost 3 bases and the V segment lost 8 bases, leaving 8 bases of the junction unmatched. The CDR3 is 15 residues long. The CDR3 DNA reads as TGCGCCAGCCAACCCCCAGGGGGCTACACCGGGGAGCTGTTTTTT. It codes for CASQPPGGYTGELFF.

This rearrangement joins TRBV9 to TRBJ2-2; the match to TRBD1 covers 7 bases. J lost 5 bases, V lost 2 bases, and 3 bases had no gene match. This CDR3 contains 14 residues. CDR1 SGDLS and CDR2 YYNGEE come from the germline V gene. The CDR3: CASSVRQGTGELFF. For the CDR3, the DNA is TGTGCCAGCAGCGTCCGACAGGGAACCGGGGAGCTGTTTTTT.

The V and J genes are TRBV7-9 and TRBJ1-1; D remains ambiguous. The V end lost 7 bases, the J end lost 6 bases, and 12 bases lay between the germline ends. Germline V gene data show CDR1 as SEHNR and CDR2 as FQNEAQ (reference sequence). The CDR3 length is 12 residues. The CDR3 coding sequence is TGTGCCAGCATCCCGGTGGGCCCTGAAGCTTTCTTT. Protein product: CASIPVGPEAFF.

This CDR3 reads CASTARQGGSGTQYF. For the CDR3, the DNA is TGTGCCAGCACCGCCAGACAGGGCGGATCTGGTACGCAGTATTTT. The rearrangement joins TRBV6-1 to TRBJ2-3; 7 bases are shared with TRBD1. Germline V gene lookup returns CDR1 MNHNS and CDR2 SASEGT. J lost 8 bases, V lost 7 bases, and 15 bases had no gene match. The CDR3 sequence is 15 residues long.

The rearrangement joins TRBV5-1 to TRBJ1-1; the match to TRBD1 covers 7 bases. J lost 0 bases, V lost 5 bases, and 16 bases had no gene match. The length of the CDR3 is 18 residues. Germline lookup yields CDR1 SGHRS and CDR2 YFSETQ. The CDR3 reads CASRPPPSNRGLNTEAFF. The CDR3 DNA is TGCGCCAGCAGGCCACCTCCGTCGAACAGGGGATTGAACACTGAAGCTTTCTTT.

The CDR3 bases are TGTGCCAGCAGTTTCGGACTAGCGAACCGCTACGAGCAGTACTTC. Its protein product is CASSFGLANRYEQYF. The rearrangement uses TRBV6-5 and TRBJ2-7; 9 bases are shared with TRBD2. The length of the CDR3 is 15 residues. The germline V gene has CDR1 MNHEY and CDR2 SVGAGI. The J segment lost 3 bases and the V segment lost 4 bases, leaving 7 bases of the junction unmatched.

The chain employs TRBV6-6 and TRBJ1-6, with 12 bases fitting TRBD1. The CDR3 is made up of 13 amino acids. Trimming at V came to 8 bases and at J to 9 bases, leaving 2 bases not matched to a gene. Per germline, CDR1 MNHNY and CDR2 SVGAGI (reference sequence). The CDR3 nucleotides are TGTGCCAGCGGGGACAGGGGGCCTTCACCCCTCCACTTT. Amino acid sequence: CASGDRGPSPLHF.

The chain uses TRBV7-3 and TRBJ1-2; D not certain. This CDR3 comprises 13 residues. Germline V CDR1 and CDR2: SGHTA, FQGTGA. Trimming removed 3 bases at V and 6 bases at J, with 11 bases between. CDR3 region: CASSLISGDGYTF. As DNA, the CDR3 is TGTGCCAGCAGCTTGATTTCCGGGGATGGCTACACCTTC.

The chain carries TRBV5-1 and TRBJ2-2, with TRBD1 as a possible D gene (5 bases). This CDR3 spans 14 amino acids. The germline V gene encodes CDR1 SGHRS and CDR2 YFSETQ. Trimming removed 4 bases at V and 0 bases at J, with 7 bases between. CDR3 sequence reads: CASSGAANTGELFF. The CDR3 coding sequence is TGCGCCAGCAGCGGGGCAGCGAACACCGGGGAGCTGTTTTTT.

This clone appeared once. This chain connects TRBV30 to TRBJ1-2, with 7 bases fitting TRBD1. The CDR3 has 14 amino acids. Germline V gene lookup returns CDR1 GTSNPN and CDR2 SVGIG (reference sequence). J gave up 2 bases and V 3 bases, and 6 bases lay outside the gene matches. The CDR3 protein is CAWSQGGGNYGYTF. CDR3 DNA sequence: TGTGCCTGGAGCCAAGGGGGCGGAAACTATGGCTACACCTTC.

This rearrangement joins TRBV4-1 to TRBJ1-3; D remains ambiguous. This CDR3 contains 16 residues. Trimming shortened V by 3 bases and J by 0 bases, and 12 bases separated the two germline ends. Germline values: CDR1 MGHRA, CDR2 YSYEKL. As DNA, the CDR3 is TGCGCCAGCAGCCATCCCGGACTGTTCTCTGGAAACACCATATATTTT. Protein product: CASSHPGLFSGNTIYF.

This clone was observed at least ten times. This rearrangement joins TRBV5-1 to TRBJ2-2; D gene unclear. V was trimmed by 1 base and J by 5 bases, leaving 6 bases between them. CDR1 and CDR2 from the germline V gene are SGHRS and YFSETQ. The CDR3 runs to 13 residues. The CDR3 region is CASSLMATGELFF. The CDR3 DNA is TGCGCCAGCAGCTTGATGGCAACCGGGGAGCTGTTTTTT.

This sequence joins TRBV7-9 and TRBJ1-1; D unresolved. The V and J ends lost 8 bases and 2 bases respectively, with 6 bases between them. Per germline, CDR1 SEHNR and CDR2 FQNEAQ (reference sequence). There are 11 residues in the CDR3. CDR3 residues: CASSINTEAFF. The DNA of the CDR3 is TGTGCCAGCTCAATCAACACTGAAGCTTTCTTT.

V gene TRBV6-4 combines with J gene TRBJ2-3, with D uncertain. The CDR3 totals 13 residues. Germline V gene data show CDR1 as MRHNA and CDR2 as SNTAGT. Trimming stripped 1 base from V and 2 bases from J, with 4 bases between. The CDR3 protein is CASSDLATDTQYF. In DNA form, the CDR3 reads TGTGCCAGCAGTGACTTGGCCACAGATACGCAGTATTTT.

The rearrangement links TRBV9 to TRBJ1-5; D gene unclear. From germline, CDR1 is SGDLS and CDR2 YYNGEE. The CDR3 spans 13 residues. Trimming took 2 bases from V and 3 from J, leaving 6 bases between them. CDR3 sequence: CASSVGDNQPQHF. The CDR3 DNA follows: TGTGCCAGCAGCGTCGGTGACAATCAGCCCCAGCATTTT.

Here the CDR3 reads CAWWRSGGAREQFF. CDR3 nucleotides: TGTGCCTGGTGGCGTAGCGGGGGGGCGCGGGAGCAGTTCTTC. V usage is TRBV30 and J usage is TRBJ2-1; 11 nucleotides align to TRBD2. From germline, CDR1 is GTSNPN and CDR2 SVGIG (reference sequence). J gave up 10 bases and V 5 bases, and 10 bases lay outside the gene matches. The CDR3 covers 14 residues.

In its sample, this clone was seen a few times. CDR3 nucleotides: TGTGCCAGCAGTCGCGGGGGGGGGACCTACGAGCAGTACTTC. It yields the protein CASSRGGGTYEQYF. The chain couples TRBV28 to TRBJ2-7, with TRBD2 identical over 9 bases. CDR3 size: 14 residues. Per germline, CDR1 MDHEN and CDR2 SYDVKM. The J segment lost 2 bases and the V segment lost 5 bases, leaving 4 bases of the junction unmatched.

In its sample, this clone was seen a few times. The rearrangement links TRBV28 to TRBJ1-2; 9 bases align to TRBD1. Germline V gene data show CDR1 as MDHEN and CDR2 as SYDVKM. V shed 6 bases and J 3 bases; nucleotides not matched to a gene: 8. The CDR3 runs 15 residues. Here the CDR3 DNA reads TGTGCCAGCAGCGCGGGACAGGGAAGGGACTATGGCTACACCTTC. Its translation is CASSAGQGRDYGYTF.

The chain uses TRBV18 and TRBJ1-1; unclear D gene. This CDR3 has 14 amino acids. V lost 2 bases and J lost 4, with 11 bases in between. CDR1 is KGHSH, CDR2 LQKENI, per germline. CDR3 in amino acids: CASSPVRMGTEAFF. DNA of the CDR3: TGTGCCAGCTCACCAGTGAGGATGGGCACTGAAGCTTTCTTT.

The chain links TRBV7-9 to TRBJ1-1; 10 bases line up with TRBD1. CDR3 length: 14 residues. With V trimmed by 4 bases and J by 4 bases, 3 bases remained unmatched. Per germline, CDR1 SEHNR and CDR2 FQNEAQ (reference sequence). The CDR3 loop is CASSSGQGTTEAFF. As DNA, the CDR3 is TGTGCCAGCAGCTCGGGACAGGGGACCACTGAAGCTTTCTTT. The variable domain in full, with the rest retrieved from reference TRBV7-9 and TRBJ1-1, is DTGVSQNPRHKITKRGQNVTFRCDPISEHNRLYWYRQTLGQGPEFLTYFQNEAQLEKSRLLSDRFSAERPKGSFSTLEIQRTEQGDSAMYLCASSSGQGTTEAFFGQGTRLTVV.

The chain links TRBV7-2 to TRBJ2-5; 8 nucleotides agree with TRBD2. The tail of the sequence fits TRBJ2-7 better, so the J call may be wrong. Germline values: CDR1 SGHTA, CDR2 FQGNSA. The CDR3 extends over 17 amino acids. The CDR3 nucleotides read TGTGCCAGCAGTTATGGGGGAGGTAGCGGGGCTTCCTACGAGCAGTACTTC. Protein: CASSYGGGSGASYEQYF.

The rearrangement links TRBV5-1 to TRBJ2-3; tentative D call: TRBD1 (6 bases). Trimming took 1 base from V and 1 from J, leaving 13 bases between them. The CDR3 spans 16 residues. CDR1 and CDR2 from the germline V gene are SGHRS and YFSETQ. Here the CDR3 DNA reads TGCGCCAGCAGCTTGAGACAGGCTTCTGGCACAGATACGCAGTATTTT. Protein: CASSLRQASGTDTQYF.

The rearrangement uses TRBV5-4 and TRBJ2-3, with 9 bases lining up with TRBD2. CDR3 size: 16 residues. Looked up from germline, CDR1 is SGHNT and CDR2 is YYREEE (reference sequence). Unmatched junction bases numbered 7, after V lost 0 bases and J lost 5 bases. The CDR3 DNA sequence: TGTGCCAGCAGCTTGGGCGGGGGGGCCCTTGGAGATACGCAGTATTTT. This gives the protein CASSLGGGALGDTQYF.

The chain links TRBV27 to TRBJ1-2; tentatively, D is TRBD1 (5 bases). CDR1 is MNHEY, CDR2 SMNVEV, per germline (reference sequence). The V end lost 5 bases, the J end lost 4 bases, and 20 bases lay between the germline ends. The CDR3 runs to 16 residues. CDR3 DNA: TGTGCCAGCAGTAGTCCTAGTCAGGGATTGGTCTATGGCTACACCTTC. Amino acids: CASSSPSQGLVYGYTF.